Listed below are T cell receptor beta chains from one sample, sequenced in a study of blood T cell repertoires in COVID-19. Using immunoSEQ multiplex PCR, the repertoire was profiled, and TCRdb retains in-frame clones only, with some absent. The table has around 700,000 clones, about nine tenths seen once. The sample was peripheral blood. The receptors come from a woman under 30 with acute or convalescent COVID-19. The CDR3 runs from the conserved cysteine through the conserved F or W. The D gene is left open where the match is weak. Clone size appears in some rows only: once, few, many, or a class for an expanded clone.

v_call	j_call	clone_size	d_call	cdr3_nt	cdr3_aa
TRBV12-3/TRBV12-4	TRBJ2-1	NA	TRBD1	TGTGCCAGCAGTGCCCCGACAGGGAATGAGCAGTTCTTC	CASSAPTGNEQFF
TRBV28	TRBJ1-5	NA	NA	TGTGCCAGCAGAACGGACGGGAACAATCAGCCCCAGCATTTT	CASRTDGNNQPQHF
TRBV7-2	TRBJ1-4	NA	NA	TGTGCCAGCAGCTTCGATGGGGGGGGGTACACTAATGAAAAACTGTTTTTT	CASSFDGGGYTNEKLFF
TRBV5-1	TRBJ2-5	NA	TRBD2	TGCGCCAGCAGTTCCCTTTCAGCGGGGGAGGCAGAGACCCAGTACTTC	CASSSLSAGEAETQYF
TRBV5-5	TRBJ1-5	NA	NA	TGTGCCAGCAGCAACGAGAATCAGCCCCAGCATTTT	CASSNENQPQHF
TRBV19	TRBJ2-7	NA	TRBD2	TGTGCCAGTAGTATTAGCCGGGGGGGCTCTGACGAGCAGTACTTC	CASSISRGGSDEQYF
TRBV28	TRBJ2-7	NA	TRBD1	TGTGCCAGCAGCCTACAGGGGGCTGTATACTACGAGCAGTACTTC	CASSLQGAVYYEQYF
TRBV23-1	TRBJ1-1	NA	TRBD1	TGCGCCAGCACCCGGGATTTGACAGGGGACATGAACACTGAAGCTTTCTTT	CASTRDLTGDMNTEAFF
TRBV10-3	TRBJ2-3	NA	TRBD1	TGTGCCGCAGGGACAGGGGAAACAGATACGCAGTATTTT	CAAGTGETDTQYF
TRBV6-2/TRBV6-3	TRBJ2-7	NA	NA	TGTGCCAGCAGTAGGAGCATTTACGAGCAGTACTTC	CASSRSIYEQYF
TRBV19	TRBJ2-7	NA	TRBD2	TGTGCCAGTAGTTTTAGCGGGGGGTTTTTCTACGAGCAGTACTTC	CASSFSGGFFYEQYF
TRBV5-8	TRBJ2-7	NA	NA	TGTGCCAGCAGCTCTGACAGGACATACGAGCAGTACTTC	CASSSDRTYEQYF
TRBV19	TRBJ1-1	NA	TRBD1	TGTGCCACTTCCCGGACAGGGGGTTTTTCTGAAGCTTTCTTT	CATSRTGGFSEAFF
TRBV19	TRBJ1-1	NA	NA	TGTGCCAGTAGTATTTCGGGGTTTGGGGCTTTCTTT	CASSISGFGAFF
TRBV14	TRBJ2-7	NA	NA	TGTGCCAGCAGCGACCAGGCCTCCTACGAGCAGTACTTC	CASSDQASYEQYF
TRBV5-6	TRBJ1-1	NA	TRBD1	TGTGCCAGCAGACAGACAGGGGCGTACACTGAAGCTTTCTTT	CASRQTGAYTEAFF
TRBV27	TRBJ2-6	NA	NA	TGTGCCAGCAGTCGCCAGGGTCCTGGGGCCAACGTCCTGACTTTC	CASSRQGPGANVLTF
TRBV11-3	TRBJ2-7	NA	TRBD1	TGTGCCAGCAGCCAGGGGGCAGGGGGCTTGGACGAGCAGTACTTC	CASSQGAGGLDEQYF
TRBV9	TRBJ1-2	NA	NA	TGTGCCAGCGGGCAGGCCCATGGCTACACCTTC	CASGQAHGYTF
TRBV18	TRBJ2-7	few	TRBD2	TGTGCCAGCTCACCCGGGGAGGGGACCTACTCCCCCACTTTCTACGAGCAGTACTTC	CASSPGEGTYSPTFYEQYF
TRBV18	TRBJ1-2	once	TRBD1	TGTGCCAGCTCACCCGGAGGTTCAGGGGGCAACTATGGCTACACCTTC	CASSPGGSGGNYGYTF
TRBV27	TRBJ2-7	NA	NA	TGTGCCAGCAGTTTATCGGCAGGGGTAAACTCCTACGAGCAGTACTTC	CASSLSAGVNSYEQYF
TRBV9	TRBJ1-1	NA	TRBD1	TGTGCCAGCAGCGTAGATCCGACAGGGTGGACTGAAGCTTTCTTT	CASSVDPTGWTEAFF
TRBV5-4	TRBJ1-2	NA	NA	TGTGCCAGCTCCCTCCGGGACTATGGCTACACCTTC	CASSLRDYGYTF
TRBV3-1/TRBV3-2	TRBJ2-7	NA	TRBD2	TGTGCCAGCAGCCAAGCGGGCAGGCGGGGGGACCCCTACGAGCAGTACTTC	CASSQAGRRGDPYEQYF
TRBV7-2	TRBJ1-6	NA	NA	TGTGCCAGCACCCAAGAGGACACAGGGTCCACCCTTGGTTCACCCCTCCACTTT	CASTQEDTGSTLGSPLHF
TRBV5-5	TRBJ2-1	NA	TRBD1	TGTGCCAGCAGCTCCCGACAGGGACCTTATACTGAGCAGTTCTTC	CASSSRQGPYTEQFF
TRBV7-9	TRBJ2-7	few	NA	TGTGCCAGCAGCTTATCGGTAGGGGACGAGCAGTACTTC	CASSLSVGDEQYF
TRBV6-6	TRBJ1-5	NA	TRBD1	TGTGCCAGCAGTCCCTACAGGGGACCCAATCAGCCCCAGCATTTT	CASSPYRGPNQPQHF
TRBV5-1	TRBJ1-2	NA	TRBD1	TGCGCCAGCAGCTTGGACCCGACAGGGGAGACCTATGGCTACACCTTC	CASSLDPTGETYGYTF
TRBV29-1	TRBJ2-7	NA	NA	TGCAGCGTGGGTGGGCAGGGAGGCGAGCAGTACTTC	CSVGGQGGEQYF
TRBV5-1	TRBJ1-2	NA	NA	TGCGCCAGCAGCTTGGAGTCGTTATTCAGTGGCTACACCTTC	CASSLESLFSGYTF
TRBV9	TRBJ2-5	NA	NA	TGTGCCAGCAGCGTAGGTGGGGGGGCACAGGAGACCCAGTACTTC	CASSVGGGAQETQYF
TRBV24-1	TRBJ1-5	NA	NA	TGTGCCACCAGTGCCTCTGACAGACGTAGCAATCAGCCCCAGCATTTT	CATSASDRRSNQPQHF
TRBV5-4	TRBJ1-4	NA	NA	TGTGCCAGCAGCTTGGGCCCTCCAGGGTACGGAGCTAATGAAAAACTGTTTTTT	CASSLGPPGYGANEKLFF
TRBV6-1	TRBJ2-6	NA	NA	TGTGCCAGCAGTGGGTTGTCGGGCTCTGGGGCCAACGTCCTGACTTTC	CASSGLSGSGANVLTF
TRBV18	TRBJ1-6	NA	NA	TGTGCCAGCTCACCCAGGCGGGACAATTCACCCCTCCACTTT	CASSPRRDNSPLHF
TRBV7-9	TRBJ1-1	NA	TRBD1	TGTGCCAGCAGCTTGGACAGGTCGTACACTGAAGCTTTCTTT	CASSLDRSYTEAFF
TRBV5-8	TRBJ1-2	NA	NA	TGTGCCAGCAGCTTGTTCAGATACCCTCGCATCACCGGCTACACCTTC	CASSLFRYPRITGYTF
TRBV30	TRBJ2-7	NA	NA	TGTGCCTGGAAGAGTGGCTCCTACGAGCAGTACTTC	CAWKSGSYEQYF
TRBV3-1/TRBV3-2	TRBJ2-1	NA	NA	TGTGCCAGCAGCCTAGGACAGTCACTCTACAATGAGCAGTTCTTC	CASSLGQSLYNEQFF
TRBV19	TRBJ1-6	NA	NA	TGTGCCAGTAAGGAGCCAGGGCTCCGATATTCACCCCTCCACTTT	CASKEPGLRYSPLHF
TRBV5-4	TRBJ1-2	NA	TRBD1	TGTGCCAGCAGCTTTACAGGGGCGGGGGGCTACACCTTC	CASSFTGAGGYTF
TRBV30	TRBJ1-6	NA	NA	TGTGCCTGGACTTTGGACAGCCCTTCTTCCCTCCACTTT	CAWTLDSPSSLHF
TRBV14	TRBJ1-2	NA	NA	TGTGCCAGCAGCCTCCTGAGAGGCGGCTACACCTTC	CASSLLRGGYTF
TRBV24-1	TRBJ1-2	NA	NA	TGTGCCACCAGTGATGGATCACAGCCTAACTATGGCTACACCTTC	CATSDGSQPNYGYTF
TRBV5-1	TRBJ1-1	NA	NA	TGCGCCAGCAGCTTGGTCGGGACTGAAGCTTTCTTT	CASSLVGTEAFF
TRBV2	TRBJ1-5	NA	NA	TGTGCCAGCAGGGCCCAAGGGGGAAAGGGTCAGCCCCAGCATTTT	CASRAQGGKGQPQHF
TRBV27	TRBJ2-2	once	NA	TGTGCCAGCAGTTCCGCCGGGAACACCGGGGAGCTGTTTTTT	CASSSAGNTGELFF
TRBV2	TRBJ1-6	NA	NA	TGTGCCAGCAGGCAGGGGAGCTCCTATAATTCACCCCTCCACTTT	CASRQGSSYNSPLHF